The 12 T cell receptor beta chains listed next were all sequenced from one sample in a study of CD8+CD57+ T cells in acquired aplastic anemia. The authors sequenced patients whose flow cytometry had shown CD8+CD57+ cell expansion. Genomic DNA, serving as template, underwent TCR beta VDJ and CDR3 profiling. One entry per CDR3 protein, called by TCRdb with MiXCR from the reads. Of under 200,000 distinct CDR3 sequences listed, 40% to 60% are singletons. The material sequenced was sorted CD4+, CD8+, or CD8+CD57+ T cells (not recorded which) from PBMCs. Receptor source: a human donor with aplastic anemia.

Details on this clonotype: This may stem from a read error, because a much larger clone lies one nucleotide away. Since no conserved phenylalanine or tryptophan closes the CDR3, a read error is the likely cause. The V call is TRBV5-1, the J call TRBJ1-2; D remains ambiguous. With 3 bases removed from V and 8 bases from J, the gap between germline ends came to 14 bases. Germline loops: CDR1 SGHRS, CDR2 YFSETQ. The CDR3 sequence is 13 residues long. The CDR3 sequence: CASSWDSSRGYTS. CDR3 bases: TGCGCCAGCAGCTGGGATTCCTCGAGGGGCTACACCTCC.

This clonotype was seen more than once but under ten times. J is TRBJ2-2 and V is TRBV10-3, with D possibly matching TRBD2 (7 bases). This CDR3 region has 18 residues. From germline, CDR1 is ENHRY and CDR2 SYGVKD. Trimming removed 3 bases at V and 0 bases at J, with 17 bases between. This chain's CDR3 is CAISDAGAEFANTGELFF. CDR3 coding DNA: TGTGCCATCAGTGATGCGGGGGCCGAGTTCGCGAACACCGGGGAGCTGTTTTTT.

This clonotype was seen many times. The J gene is TRBJ1-1, the V gene TRBV19; D gene ambiguous. CDR1 is LNHDA and CDR2 is SQIVND in the germline V gene (reference sequence). Trimming left V 5 bases short and J 0 bases short, with 7 bases between. The CDR3 sequence is 13 residues long. This CDR3 is CASSVYLNTEAFF. The CDR3 region has the DNA TGTGCCAGTAGTGTATACTTGAACACTGAAGCTTTCTTT. Full variable domain (rest looked up from reference TRBV19 and TRBJ1-1): DGGITQSPKYLFRKEGQNVTLSCEQNLNHDAMYWYRQDPGQGLRLIYYSQIVNDFQKGDIAEGYSVSREKKESFPLTVTSAQKNPTAFYLCASSVYLNTEAFFGQGTRLTVV.

The V call is TRBV7-9, the J call TRBJ2-7; perhaps TRBD1 as D (6 bases). Per germline, CDR1 SEHNR and CDR2 FQNEAQ (reference sequence). This CDR3 spans 13 amino acids. Trimming cost V 4 bases and J 2 bases, with 9 bases left between them. The CDR3, as DNA: TGTGCCAGCAGCTACAGGGACACCTACGAGCAGTACTTC. Protein product: CASSYRDTYEQYF.

This chain links TRBV6-1 with TRBJ1-1, with D tentatively TRBD1 (5 bases). The V gene's germline CDR1 is MNHNS and CDR2 SASEGT. The V end lost 4 bases, the J end lost 1 base, and 7 bases lay between the germline ends. The CDR3 has 13 residues. The CDR3 bases are TGTGCCAGCAGTGCCAGGGAGAACACTGAAGCTTTCTTT. Amino acids: CASSARENTEAFF.

This clonotype was picked up many times. The chain recombines TRBV20-1 with TRBJ2-1, with TRBD2 as a possible D gene (6 bases). The V gene's germline CDR1 is DFQATT and CDR2 SNEGSKA (reference sequence). This CDR3 comprises 15 residues. V was cut by 5 bases and J by 0 bases, with 14 bases left in between. The CDR3 DNA follows: TGCAGTGCTGCTTTTAGCGGATTCTCCTACAATGAGCAGTTCTTC. It codes for CSAAFSGFSYNEQFF.

Ten or more counts support this clonotype. The chain employs TRBV5-1 and TRBJ2-7; 7 bases are a match to TRBD1. Per the germline V gene, CDR1 is SGHRS and CDR2 is YFSETQ. J was trimmed by 2 bases and V by 7 bases; bases with no gene match: 9. The CDR3 loop spans 14 amino acids. The CDR3 loop is CASSSPGQTYEQYF. In nucleotides, the CDR3 is TGCGCCAGCTCATCCCCGGGACAGACCTACGAGCAGTACTTC.

The genes are TRBV10-3 and TRBJ2-1, with 9 positions matching TRBD1. The CDR3 totals 15 residues. V lost 10 bases to trimming and J lost 8 bases; unmatched junction nucleotides: 15. CDR1 and CDR2 (germline): ENHRY, SYGVKD. In nucleotides, the CDR3 is TGTGCCACCCTCTTGGGACAGGGTGGATCCTATGAGCAGTTCTTC. Encoded protein: CATLLGQGGSYEQFF.

The chain is built from TRBV7-8 and TRBJ2-7, with D maybe TRBD1 (6 bases). With 4 bases removed from V and 3 bases from J, the gap between germline ends came to 10 bases. Per the germline V gene, CDR1 is SGHVS and CDR2 is FQNEAQ. This CDR3 spans 13 amino acids. The CDR3 is CASSSNRDYEQYF. In nucleotides, the CDR3 is TGTGCCAGCAGCTCCAACAGGGACTACGAGCAGTACTTC. The whole variable domain, remainder taken from reference TRBV7-8 and TRBJ2-7, is GAGVSQSPRYKVAKRGQDVALRCDPISGHVSLFWYQQALGQGPEFLTYFQNEAQLDKSGLPSDRFFAERPEGSVSTLKIQRTQQEDSAVYLCASSSNRDYEQYFGPGTRLTVT.

This clonotype was counted at least ten times. The rearrangement links TRBV4-3 to TRBJ2-3, with unresolved D. Germline V CDR1 and CDR2: LGHNA, YSLEER. This CDR3 is 12 amino acids long. Trimming removed 11 bases at V and 2 bases at J, with 11 bases between. The CDR3 sequence is CASQGSTDTQYF. CDR3 sequence (DNA): TGCGCCTCACAAGGGTCCACAGATACGCAGTATTTT.

Of note for this clonotype: Possible read error: a much larger clone is one base away. The chain employs TRBV4-1 and TRBJ1-2, with 9 bases fitting TRBD1. The V gene's germline CDR1 is MGHRA and CDR2 YSYEKL. This CDR3 has 15 residues. CDR3 sequence reads: CTSSAVGQGTWGYTF. The CDR3 DNA reads TGCACCAGCAGCGCCGTCGGACAGGGGACATGGGGCTACACCTTC.

This clonotype was counted a few times. The gene calls are TRBV7-9 and TRBJ2-3, with D possibly being TRBD2 (7 bases). Germline CDR1 is SEHNR and CDR2 is FQNEAQ (reference sequence). The germline V and J ends were trimmed by 0 bases and 9 bases, with 13 bases remaining between them. This CDR3 is built from 14 residues. CDR3 loop: CASSLAGGPETQYF. The CDR3 bases are TGTGCCAGCAGCTTAGCGGGGGGGCCGGAGACGCAGTATTTT.